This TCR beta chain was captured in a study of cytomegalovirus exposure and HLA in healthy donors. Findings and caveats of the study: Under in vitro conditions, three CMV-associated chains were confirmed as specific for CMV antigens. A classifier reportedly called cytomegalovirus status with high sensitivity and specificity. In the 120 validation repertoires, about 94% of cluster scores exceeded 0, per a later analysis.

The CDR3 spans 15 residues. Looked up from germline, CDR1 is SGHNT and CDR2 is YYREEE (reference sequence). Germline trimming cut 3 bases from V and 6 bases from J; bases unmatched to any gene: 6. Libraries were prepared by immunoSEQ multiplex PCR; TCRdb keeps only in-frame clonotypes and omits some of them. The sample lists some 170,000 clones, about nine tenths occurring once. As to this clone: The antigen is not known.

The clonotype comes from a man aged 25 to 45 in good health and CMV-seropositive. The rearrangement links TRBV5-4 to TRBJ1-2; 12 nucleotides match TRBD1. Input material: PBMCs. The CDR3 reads CASSSRDRGQNGYTF. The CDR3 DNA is TGTGCCAGCAGCTCACGGGACAGGGGGCAAAATGGCTACACCTTC.